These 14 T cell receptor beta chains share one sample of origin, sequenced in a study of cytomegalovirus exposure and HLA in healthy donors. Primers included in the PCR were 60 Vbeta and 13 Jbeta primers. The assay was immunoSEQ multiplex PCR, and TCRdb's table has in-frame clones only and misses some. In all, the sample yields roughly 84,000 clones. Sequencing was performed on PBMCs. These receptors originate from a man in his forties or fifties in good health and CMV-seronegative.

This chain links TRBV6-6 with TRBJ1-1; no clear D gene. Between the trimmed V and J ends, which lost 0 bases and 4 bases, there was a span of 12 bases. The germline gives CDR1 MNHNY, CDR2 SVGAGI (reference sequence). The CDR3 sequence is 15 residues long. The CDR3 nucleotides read TGTGCCAGCAGTTACTCGTGGGAGGGAGGCACTGAAGCTTTCTTT. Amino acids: CASSYSWEGGTEAFF.

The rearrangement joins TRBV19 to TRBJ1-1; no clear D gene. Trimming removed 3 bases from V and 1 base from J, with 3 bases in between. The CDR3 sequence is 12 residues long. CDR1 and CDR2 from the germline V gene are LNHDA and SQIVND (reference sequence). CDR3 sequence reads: CASSMRNTEAFF. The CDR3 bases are TGTGCCAGTAGTATGAGGAACACTGAAGCTTTCTTT.

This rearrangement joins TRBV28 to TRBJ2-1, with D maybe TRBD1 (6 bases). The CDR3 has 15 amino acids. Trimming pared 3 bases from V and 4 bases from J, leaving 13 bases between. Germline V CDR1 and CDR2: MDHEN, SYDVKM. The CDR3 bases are TGTGCCAGCAGTTTCAGGGGATTAGGTTACAATGAGCAGTTCTTC. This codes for CASSFRGLGYNEQFF. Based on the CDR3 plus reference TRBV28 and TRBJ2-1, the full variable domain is DVKVTQSSRYLVKRTGEKVFLECVQDMDHENMFWYRQDPGLGLRLIYFSYDVKMKEKGDIPEGYSVSREKKERFSLILESASTNQTSMYLCASSFRGLGYNEQFFGPGTRLTVL.

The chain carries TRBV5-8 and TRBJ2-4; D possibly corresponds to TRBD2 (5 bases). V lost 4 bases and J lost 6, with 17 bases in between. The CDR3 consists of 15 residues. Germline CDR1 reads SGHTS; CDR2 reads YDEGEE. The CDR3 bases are TGTGCCAGCAGCCCCCAAGGGCTAGCTATAAACATTCAGTACTTC. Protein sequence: CASSPQGLAINIQYF.

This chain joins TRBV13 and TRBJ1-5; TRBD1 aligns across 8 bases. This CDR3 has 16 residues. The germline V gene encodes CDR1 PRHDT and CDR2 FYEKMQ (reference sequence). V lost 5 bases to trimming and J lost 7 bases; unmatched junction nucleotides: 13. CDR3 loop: CASSTRTGSGIQPQHF. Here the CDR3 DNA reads TGTGCCAGCAGCACCAGGACAGGGTCGGGAATACAGCCCCAGCATTTT.

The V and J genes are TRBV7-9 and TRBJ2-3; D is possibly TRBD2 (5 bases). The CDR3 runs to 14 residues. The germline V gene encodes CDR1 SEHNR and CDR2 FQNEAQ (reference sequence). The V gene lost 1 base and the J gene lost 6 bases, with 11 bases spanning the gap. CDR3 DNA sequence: TGTGCCAGCAGCTTAGTGGCTAGCAGGGATACGCAGTATTTT. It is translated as CASSLVASRDTQYF.

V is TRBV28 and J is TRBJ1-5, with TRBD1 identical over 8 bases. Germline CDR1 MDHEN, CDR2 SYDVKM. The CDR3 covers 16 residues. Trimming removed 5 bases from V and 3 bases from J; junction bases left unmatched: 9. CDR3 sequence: CASSPLRDRFNQPQHF. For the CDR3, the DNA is TGTGCCAGCAGTCCCCTTCGGGACAGGTTCAATCAGCCCCAGCATTTT. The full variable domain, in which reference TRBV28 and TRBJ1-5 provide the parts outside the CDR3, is DVKVTQSSRYLVKRTGEKVFLECVQDMDHENMFWYRQDPGLGLRLIYFSYDVKMKEKGDIPEGYSVSREKKERFSLILESASTNQTSMYLCASSPLRDRFNQPQHFGDGTRLSIL.

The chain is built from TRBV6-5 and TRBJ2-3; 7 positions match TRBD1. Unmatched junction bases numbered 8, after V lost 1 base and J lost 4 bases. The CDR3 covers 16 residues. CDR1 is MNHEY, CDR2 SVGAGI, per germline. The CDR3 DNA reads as TGTGCCAGCAGTTACTGGGCGACAGGGTCTTCAGATACGCAGTATTTT. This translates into CASSYWATGSSDTQYF.

CDR3 nucleotide sequence: TGTGCCAGCAGCTTTCGCCAGGGAGGGCAGTTCTTC. Its translation is CASSFRQGGQFF. The chain is built from TRBV13 and TRBJ2-1; TRBD2 might be the D (6 bases). The germline gives CDR1 PRHDT, CDR2 FYEKMQ (reference sequence). V was pared by 3 bases and J by 12 bases, with 12 bases between. This CDR3 comprises 12 residues.

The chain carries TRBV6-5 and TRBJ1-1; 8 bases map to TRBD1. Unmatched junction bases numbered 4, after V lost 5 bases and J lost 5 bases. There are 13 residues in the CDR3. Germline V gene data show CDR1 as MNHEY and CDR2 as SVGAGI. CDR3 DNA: TGTGCCAGCAGTCGACAGGGGCGTACTGAAGCTTTCTTT. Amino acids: CASSRQGRTEAFF.

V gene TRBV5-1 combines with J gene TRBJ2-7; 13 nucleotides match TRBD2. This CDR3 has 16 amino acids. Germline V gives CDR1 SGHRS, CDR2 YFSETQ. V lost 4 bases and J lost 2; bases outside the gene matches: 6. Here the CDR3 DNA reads TGCGCCAGCAGCATATCACTAGCGGGGGGGGCCTACGAGCAGTACTTC. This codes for CASSISLAGGAYEQYF.

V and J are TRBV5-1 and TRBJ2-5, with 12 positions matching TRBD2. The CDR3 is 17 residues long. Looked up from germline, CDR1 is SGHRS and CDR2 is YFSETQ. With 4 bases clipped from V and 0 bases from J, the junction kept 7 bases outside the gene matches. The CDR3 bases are TGCGCCAGCAGCAACTCACTAGCGGGGGGACACCAAGAGACCCAGTACTTC. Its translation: CASSNSLAGGHQETQYF.

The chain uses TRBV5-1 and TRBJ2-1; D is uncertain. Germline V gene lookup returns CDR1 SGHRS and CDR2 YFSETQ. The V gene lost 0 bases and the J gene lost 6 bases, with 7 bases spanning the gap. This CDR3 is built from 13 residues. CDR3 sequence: CASSLAPSNEQFF. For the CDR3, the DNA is TGCGCCAGCAGCTTGGCCCCCAGCAATGAGCAGTTCTTC.

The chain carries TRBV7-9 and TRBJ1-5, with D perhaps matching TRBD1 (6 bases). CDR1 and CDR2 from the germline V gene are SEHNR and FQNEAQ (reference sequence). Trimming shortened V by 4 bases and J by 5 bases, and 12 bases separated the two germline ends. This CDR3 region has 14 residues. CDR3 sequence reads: CASSSRDTYQPQHF. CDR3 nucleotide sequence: TGTGCCAGCAGCTCACGGGACACCTATCAGCCCCAGCATTTT.